This T cell receptor (beta chain) was found in a study of blood T cell repertoires in COVID-19. Looking at the study overall: Specimens from acute and convalescent COVID-19 originated in the United States, Italy and Spain.

Details on this clone: One end of the junction does not line up with germline, which may come from a read error.

This CDR3 has 14 residues. In germline, CDR1 is SSHAT, CDR2 FNYEAQ (reference sequence). In the original analysis: Amplification with reference gene primers provided the estimates of nucleated cell counts. Produced via immunoSEQ multiplex PCR; TCRdb's table is partial and in-frame only. The V and J calls and clone size are taken from that table; D and trimming were inferred from the DNA. The profile shows 200,000 or so clones, roughly 90% of them singletons. Participants' reported clinical history set cohort assignment. All recovered Cohort 3 donors got two negative PCRs, got clearance, or saw symptom resolution.

This TCR was recovered from a young woman who had recovered from COVID-19. The chain has TRBV7-7 and TRBJ2-3; D is possibly TRBD1 (5 bases). Source material: PBMCs or T cells enriched from blood (not recorded which). As DNA, the CDR3 is TGTGCTAGCAGCTTAAACAGGAGAACAGATACGCAGTATTTT. Translated, it gives CASSLNRRTDTQYF.